This is a list of T cell receptor beta chains from one sample in a study of blood T cells in healthy people across ages. TCRdb ran MiXCR on the 5' RACE reads and lists one entry per CDR3 protein. Of 1.5 million to 1.9 million distinct CDR3 sequences listed, approximately 43% were seen once; the top ten hold roughly 3.7%. Sample: blood. All receptors come from a woman aged 18-29 years in good health. CDR3s include the opening cysteine and the closing phenylalanine or tryptophan. The D gene is left open where the match is weak. Rows give clone size only sometimes, using once, few, many, or a class for an expanded clone.

j_gene | v_gene | len | abundance | d_gene | CDR3nt | CDR3aa
TRBJ1-1 | TRBV4-1 | 16 | few | TRBD1 | TGCGCCAGCAGCGCCCGTTCCGGGACAGGGAATACTGAAGCTTTCTTT | CASSARSGTGNTEAFF
TRBJ1-2 | TRBV7-2 | 15 | - | - | TGTGCCAGCACCCTACGGGGCGGAGCTAACTATGGCTACACCTTC | CASTLRGGANYGYTF
TRBJ2-5 | TRBV11-2 | 16 | - | - | TGTGCCAGCAGCTTAATTGGTGCGACTTTACAAGGGACCCAGTACTTC | CASSLIGATLQGTQYF
TRBJ1-1 | TRBV20-1 | 13 | many | TRBD1 | TGCAGTGCTAGGGGACAGCCGAACACTGAAGCTTTCTTT | CSARGQPNTEAFF
TRBJ1-4 | TRBV28 | 15 | once | - | TGTGCCAGCAGACCCACCTCCCCAACTAATGAAAAACTGTTTTTT | CASRPTSPTNEKLFF
TRBJ2-1 | TRBV5-1 | 14 | many | - | TGCGCCAGCAGCTTGGGCGCAGCCGTCCATGAGCAGTTCTTC | CASSLGAAVHEQFF
TRBJ2-1 | TRBV30 | 13 | - | TRBD1 | TGTGCCTGGACCCGGGACAGCGACAATGAGCAGTTCTTC | CAWTRDSDNEQFF
TRBJ2-1 | TRBV20-1 | 14 | - | TRBD2 | TGCAGTGCTATAGGCCTAGCGGCCTACAATGAGCAGTTCTTC | CSAIGLAAYNEQFF
TRBJ2-1 | TRBV2 | 14 | - | TRBD2 | TGTGCCAGCAGTGAAGGGGGGACTAGCGGTTCTCTGTTCTTC | CASSEGGTSGSLFF
TRBJ1-2 | TRBV5-1 | 13 | few | - | TGCGCCAGCAGCTCGTCAAAGGGGGATGGCTACACCTTC | CASSSSKGDGYTF
TRBJ2-7 | TRBV3-1 | 14 | - | - | TGTGCCAGCAGCCAAGGAGCACAGGCCTACGAGCAGTACTTC | CASSQGAQAYEQYF
TRBJ2-3 | TRBV29-1 | 13 | - | - | TGCAGCGTTTGGAGGGCGGGCACAGATACGCAGTATTTT | CSVWRAGTDTQYF
TRBJ2-7 | TRBV29-1 | 14 | - | TRBD1 | TGCAGCGTTGATTCTGGGACAGGGGGCTACGAGCAGTACTTC | CSVDSGTGGYEQYF
TRBJ2-7 | TRBV7-2 | 15 | few | TRBD2 | TGTGCCAGCAGCTTAGCGAAGGCTAGCGGGGGGGAGCAGTACTTC | CASSLAKASGGEQYF
TRBJ2-3 | TRBV15 | 12 | once | - | TGTGCCACCAGTGGTCCCACAGATACGCAGTATTTT | CATSGPTDTQYF
TRBJ2-3 | TRBV18 | 13 | - | - | TGTGCCAGCGCACCAGGTGACACAGATACGCAGTATTTT | CASAPGDTDTQYF
TRBJ1-1 | TRBV7-9 | 15 | - | - | TGTGCCAGCAGACCAGTCGGGGGGCCGAACACTGAAGCTTTCTTT | CASRPVGGPNTEAFF
TRBJ1-1 | TRBV10-2 | 13 | - | TRBD1 | TGCGCCAGCAGCGACAGGGGGCAGGTTGAAGCTTTCTTT | CASSDRGQVEAFF
TRBJ2-1 | TRBV12-3/TRBV12-4 | 15 | few | - | TGTGCCAGCAGTTTGTCAGGCGAGCGGTACAATGAGCAGTTCTTC | CASSLSGERYNEQFF
TRBJ1-2 | TRBV24-1 | 14 | - | TRBD1 | TGTGCCACCAGTGATTTAACAGGGGCAAATGGCTACACCTTC | CATSDLTGANGYTF
TRBJ2-4 | TRBV4-1 | 15 | few | - | TGCGCCAGCAGCCAAGATGCGCAGTTTCCTTGGGAGCAGTACTTC | CASSQDAQFPWEQYF
TRBJ2-7 | TRBV6-1 | 20 | few | TRBD2 | TGTGCCAGCAGTGCTGCTGCTGGACTAGCGGGGGGCCTCCGGAACTACGAGCAGTACTTC | CASSAAAGLAGGLRNYEQYF